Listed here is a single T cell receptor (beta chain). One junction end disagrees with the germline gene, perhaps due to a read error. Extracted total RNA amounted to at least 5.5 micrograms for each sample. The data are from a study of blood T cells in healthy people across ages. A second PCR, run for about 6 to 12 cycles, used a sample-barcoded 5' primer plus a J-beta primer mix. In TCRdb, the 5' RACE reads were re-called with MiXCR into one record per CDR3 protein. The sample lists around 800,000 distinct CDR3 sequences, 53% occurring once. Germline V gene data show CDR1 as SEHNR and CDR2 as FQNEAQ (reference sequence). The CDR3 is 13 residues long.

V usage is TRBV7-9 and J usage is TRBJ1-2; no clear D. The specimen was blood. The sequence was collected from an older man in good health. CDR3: CTSSLQRVDGYTF. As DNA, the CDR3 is TGTACCAGCAGCCTACAGCGCGTCGATGGCTACACCTTC.